Below, 13 T cell receptor beta chains from the same sample are listed, as sequenced in a study of blood T cell repertoires in COVID-19. Libraries were prepared by immunoSEQ multiplex PCR; TCRdb keeps only in-frame clonotypes and omits some of them. The sample yields approximately 88,000 clones, just under 80% seen once. The specimen was peripheral blood. All receptors come from a man in his sixties or seventies with COVID-19, enrolled during active disease.

Remarks on this clone: A much larger clone is a single base away; this may be a read error. The sample carries other DNA sequences with the same CDR3. The genes are TRBV5-1 and TRBJ2-1; a possible D gene is TRBD2 (6 bases). V lost 5 bases to trimming and J lost 0 bases, with 15 bases between them. Germline CDR1 SGHRS, CDR2 YFSETQ. CDR3 length equals 16 residues. The DNA of the CDR3 is TGCGCCAGCAGAGTCGGCGCGGGAAGCTCCTACAATGAGCAGTTCTTC. Its protein product is CASRVGAGSSYNEQFF.

V usage is TRBV19 and J usage is TRBJ2-3; 11 nucleotides align to TRBD2. V shed 3 bases, J shed 3 bases, and the junction held 11 bases outside the gene matches. CDR3 length: 18 amino acids. In germline, CDR1 is LNHDA, CDR2 SQIVND (reference sequence). Here the CDR3 reads CASSIKSRLAGWTDTQYF. CDR3 nucleotide sequence: TGTGCCAGTAGTATTAAGAGTCGACTAGCGGGATGGACAGATACGCAGTATTTT.

The genes are TRBV7-9 and TRBJ1-2; the D gene is possibly TRBD1 (5 bases). Trimming left V 7 bases short and J 8 bases short, with 14 bases between. The CDR3 loop spans 12 amino acids. The germline CDR1 and CDR2 sequences are SEHNR and FQNEAQ (reference sequence). The CDR3 DNA reads as TGTGCCAGCACCCCGGGGGGGGACGGCTACACCTTC. The encoded protein is CASTPGGDGYTF.

The V call is TRBV7-2, the J call TRBJ2-5, with 8 bases fitting TRBD2. Germline CDR1 reads SGHTA; CDR2 reads FQGNSA. V dropped 1 base and J dropped 5; count of bases not matched to a gene: 12. There are 17 residues in the CDR3. The chain's CDR3 is CASSLGASGPGGETQYF. In DNA form, the CDR3 reads TGTGCCAGCAGCTTAGGGGCTAGCGGACCGGGGGGGGAGACCCAGTACTTC.

The chain links TRBV21-1 to TRBJ1-1; the table assigns TRBD1, which was not confirmed against the DNA. TRBV21-1 is listed as a pseudogene. The CDR3 loop spans 17 amino acids. CDR3 in DNA: TGTGCCAGCAGCAAAGCGCTCAAGACAGGGGGGGACACTGAAGCTTTCTTT. It codes for CASSKALKTGGDTEAFF.

V and J are TRBV28 and TRBJ2-2; D might be TRBD1 (6 bases). Germline assignment: CDR1 MDHEN and CDR2 SYDVKM. V was trimmed by 5 bases and J by 0 bases, leaving 13 bases between them. This CDR3 spans 16 amino acids. As DNA, the CDR3 is TGTGCCAGCAGTCCCGGACAGTCCGCGAACACCGGGGAGCTGTTTTTT. Translated, it gives CASSPGQSANTGELFF. The whole variable domain, remainder taken from reference TRBV28 and TRBJ2-2, is DVKVTQSSRYLVKRTGEKVFLECVQDMDHENMFWYRQDPGLGLRLIYFSYDVKMKEKGDIPEGYSVSREKKERFSLILESASTNQTSMYLCASSPGQSANTGELFFGEGSRLTVL.

The chain combines TRBV10-3 with TRBJ2-7; 9 nucleotides match TRBD1. The trim removed 2 bases at V and 7 bases at J, leaving 6 bases unmatched. Germline CDR1 ENHRY, CDR2 SYGVKD. This CDR3 spans 14 amino acids. The CDR3 is CAISERDRVGEQYF. Here the CDR3 DNA reads TGTGCCATCAGTGAGAGGGACAGGGTGGGGGAGCAGTACTTC.

The gene calls are TRBV28 and TRBJ2-7; D remains unclear. This CDR3 has 13 amino acids. CDR1 and CDR2 (germline): MDHEN, SYDVKM. Deletions cut 10 bases from V and 1 base from J, with 14 bases between. The CDR3 DNA reads TGTGCCACCATCGGAGCGAATTCCTACGAGCAGTACTTC. This gives the protein CATIGANSYEQYF.

The chain uses TRBV7-8 and TRBJ1-1; 9 positions match TRBD1. The CDR3 totals 17 residues. Germline V gives CDR1 SGHVS, CDR2 FQNEAQ. V lost 5 bases, J lost 2 bases, and 12 bases stayed unmatched. The CDR3 sequence is CASSPGTGSWVNTEAFF. The CDR3 coding sequence is TGTGCCAGCAGCCCCGGGACAGGGAGTTGGGTAAACACTGAAGCTTTCTTT. The full variable domain, rest sourced from reference TRBV7-8 and TRBJ1-1, is GAGVSQSPRYKVAKRGQDVALRCDPISGHVSLFWYQQALGQGPEFLTYFQNEAQLDKSGLPSDRFFAERPEGSVSTLKIQRTQQEDSAVYLCASSPGTGSWVNTEAFFGQGTRLTVV.

Many counts were recorded for this clone. The chain joins TRBV2 to TRBJ2-7; TRBD1 matches at 7 bases. There are 13 residues in the CDR3. V was pared by 6 bases and J by 4 bases, with 6 bases of the junction left unmatched. Per germline, CDR1 SNHLY and CDR2 FYNNEI. This CDR3 reads CASRGGVGYEQYF. Here the CDR3 DNA reads TGTGCCAGCAGAGGGGGCGTAGGATACGAGCAGTACTTC.

Note on this clone: The same CDR3 can be traced to other DNA sequences in this sample. The chain combines TRBV19 with TRBJ2-7, with 13 bases that match TRBD2. The germline V gene has CDR1 LNHDA and CDR2 SQIVND (reference sequence). V lost 4 bases and J lost 4; bases outside the gene matches: 4. The CDR3 has 15 residues. The CDR3 nucleotides are TGTGCCAGTAGTACCGGACTAGCGGGAGCTTACGAGCAGTACTTC. Encoded protein: CASSTGLAGAYEQYF.

The rearrangement uses TRBV6-6 and TRBJ1-2; TRBD1 agrees at 7 bases. Germline CDR1 and CDR2: MNHNY and SVGAGI (reference sequence). This CDR3 has 14 amino acids. Trimming cost V 5 bases and J 1 base; bases outside gene matches: 4. CDR3 DNA sequence: TGTGCCAGCAGTGGGACAGCCAATAACTATGGCTACACCTTC. It codes for CASSGTANNYGYTF.

The genes are TRBV7-6 and TRBJ1-2; 12 bases match TRBD1. V was pared by 5 bases and J by 6 bases, with 13 bases of the junction left unmatched. CDR3 size: 17 residues. CDR1 is SGHVS and CDR2 is FNYEAQ in the germline V gene. The CDR3 nucleotides are TGTGCCAGCAGCCCCGTCCCGCCGGGACAGGGGGCGGATGGCTACACCTTC. Its protein product is CASSPVPPGQGADGYTF.